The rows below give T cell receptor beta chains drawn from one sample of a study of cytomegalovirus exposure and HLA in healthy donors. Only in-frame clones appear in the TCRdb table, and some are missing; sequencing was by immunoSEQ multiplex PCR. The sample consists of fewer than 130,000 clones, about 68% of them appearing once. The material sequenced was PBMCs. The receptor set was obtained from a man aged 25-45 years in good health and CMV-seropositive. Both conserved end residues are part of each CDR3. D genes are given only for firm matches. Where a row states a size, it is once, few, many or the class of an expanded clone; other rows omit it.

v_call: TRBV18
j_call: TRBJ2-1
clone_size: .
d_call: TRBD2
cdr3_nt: TGTGCCAGCTCACCATTCACTAGCGGCTCCTACAATGAGCAGTTCTTC
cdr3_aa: CASSPFTSGSYNEQFF

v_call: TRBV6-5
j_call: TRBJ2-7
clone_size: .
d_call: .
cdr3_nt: TGTGCCAGCAGCCAAGAGGGGGTTAACAACGAGCAGTACTTC
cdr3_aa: CASSQEGVNNEQYF

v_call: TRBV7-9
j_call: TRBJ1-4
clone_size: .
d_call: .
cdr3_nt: TGTGCCAGCAGCTTCCCCTCCAGGGAAACAGCAACTAATGAAAAACTGTTTTTT
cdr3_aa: CASSFPSRETATNEKLFF

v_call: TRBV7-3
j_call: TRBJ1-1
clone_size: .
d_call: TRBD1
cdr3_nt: TGTGCCAGCAGCCTACAGGGGGCTTCTGAAGCTTTCTTT
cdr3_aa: CASSLQGASEAFF

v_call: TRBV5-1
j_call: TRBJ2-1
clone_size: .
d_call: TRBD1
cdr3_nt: TGCGCCAGCAGCGAGGGACAGGGGGCGAGTGAGCAGTTCTTC
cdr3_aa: CASSEGQGASEQFF

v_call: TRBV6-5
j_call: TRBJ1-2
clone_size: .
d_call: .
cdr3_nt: TGTGCCAGCAGTTGGGGGCCCGTAGGGGATGGCTACACCTTC
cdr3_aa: CASSWGPVGDGYTF

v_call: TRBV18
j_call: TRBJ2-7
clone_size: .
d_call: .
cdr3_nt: TGTGCCAGCTCCCCGCCCTTGACAATTGGCGAGCAGTACTTC
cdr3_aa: CASSPPLTIGEQYF

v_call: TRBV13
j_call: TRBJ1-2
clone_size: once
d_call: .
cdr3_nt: TGTGCCAGCAGCTTCTACACCGGGGAGTATGGCTACACCTTC
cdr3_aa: CASSFYTGEYGYTF

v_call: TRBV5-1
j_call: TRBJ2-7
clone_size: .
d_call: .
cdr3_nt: TGTGCCAGCAGCTTGGCTAGGGGCATAGACGAGCAGTACTTC
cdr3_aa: CASSLARGIDEQYF

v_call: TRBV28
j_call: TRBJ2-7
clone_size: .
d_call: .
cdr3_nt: TGTGCCAGCAGTTTACGGACAGTGATCTACGAGCAGTACTTC
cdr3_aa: CASSLRTVIYEQYF

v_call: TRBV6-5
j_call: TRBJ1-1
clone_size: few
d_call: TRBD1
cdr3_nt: TGTGCCAGCAGTTACAACAGGGGCGCTGAAGCTTTCTTT
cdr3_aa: CASSYNRGAEAFF

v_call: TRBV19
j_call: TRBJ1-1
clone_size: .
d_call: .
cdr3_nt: TGTGCCAGTAGATACCCGGACAGGAACACTGAAGCTTTCTTT
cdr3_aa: CASRYPDRNTEAFF

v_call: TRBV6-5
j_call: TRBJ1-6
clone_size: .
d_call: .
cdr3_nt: TGTGCCAGCAGTTTTATTTTGGGGGCGCGATCACCCCTCCACTTT
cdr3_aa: CASSFILGARSPLHF

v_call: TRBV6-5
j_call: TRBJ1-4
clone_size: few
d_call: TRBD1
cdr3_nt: TGTGCCAGCAAGACAGGGAATGAAAAACTGTTTTTT
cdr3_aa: CASKTGNEKLFF

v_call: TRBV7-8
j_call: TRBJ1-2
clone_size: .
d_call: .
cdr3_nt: TGTGCCAGCAGCTTAAGGGTAGGGCAGGGGAGCAACTATGGCTACACCTTC
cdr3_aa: CASSLRVGQGSNYGYTF

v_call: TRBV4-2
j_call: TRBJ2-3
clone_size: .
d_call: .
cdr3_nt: TGTGCCAGCAGCCAAGTTTGGGGCCTTCAGGATACGCAGTATTTT
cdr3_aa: CASSQVWGLQDTQYF

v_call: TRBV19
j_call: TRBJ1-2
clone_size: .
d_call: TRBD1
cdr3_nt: TGTGCCAGTAAGGAACAGGGGTACTTCTATGGCTACACCTTC
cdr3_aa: CASKEQGYFYGYTF

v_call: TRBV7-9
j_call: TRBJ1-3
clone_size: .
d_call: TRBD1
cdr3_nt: TGTGCCAGCAGGTCGACAGGGAACCCTGGAAACACCATATATTTT
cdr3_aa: CASRSTGNPGNTIYF

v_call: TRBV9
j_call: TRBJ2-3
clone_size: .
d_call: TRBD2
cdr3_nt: TGTGCCAGCAGCAGAAGCGGGGGGGGCGGCACAGATACGCAGTATTTT
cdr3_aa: CASSRSGGGGTDTQYF

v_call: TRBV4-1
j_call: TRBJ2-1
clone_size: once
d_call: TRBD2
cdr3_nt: TGCGCCAGCAGCCAGAAGCCAGCGGGGATCTCCTACAATGAGCAGTTCTTC
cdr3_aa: CASSQKPAGISYNEQFF

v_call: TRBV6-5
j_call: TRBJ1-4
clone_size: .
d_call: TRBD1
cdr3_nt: TGTGCCAGCAGACAGGGGGCTGTCGAAAAACTGTTTTTT
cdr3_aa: CASRQGAVEKLFF

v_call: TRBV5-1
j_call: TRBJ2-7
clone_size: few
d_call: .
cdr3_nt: TGCGCCAGCAGCTTGGTCCCAGAAAACGAGCAGTACTTC
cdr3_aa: CASSLVPENEQYF

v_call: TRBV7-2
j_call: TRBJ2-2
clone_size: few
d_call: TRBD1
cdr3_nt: TGTGCCAGCAGCTTAGGAGGGGGCAGCGGGGAGCTGTTTTTT
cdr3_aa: CASSLGGGSGELFF

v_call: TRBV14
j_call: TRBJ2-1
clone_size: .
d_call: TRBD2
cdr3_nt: TGTGCCAGCAGCCAGGGTTTAGCGGGGGGCAATGAGCAGTTCTTC
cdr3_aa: CASSQGLAGGNEQFF

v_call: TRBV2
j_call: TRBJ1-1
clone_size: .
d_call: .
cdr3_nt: TGTGCCAGCGGGGGGTACACTGAAGCTTTCTTT
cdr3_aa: CASGGYTEAFF

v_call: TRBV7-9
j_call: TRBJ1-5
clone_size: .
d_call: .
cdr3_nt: TGTGCCAGCAGCTTATTGGGGCACAATCAGCCCCAGCATTTT
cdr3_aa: CASSLLGHNQPQHF

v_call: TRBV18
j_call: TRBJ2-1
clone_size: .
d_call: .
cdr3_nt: TGTGCCAGCTCACCTGGGGGAGGTGCCTACAATGAGCAGTTCTTC
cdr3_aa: CASSPGGGAYNEQFF

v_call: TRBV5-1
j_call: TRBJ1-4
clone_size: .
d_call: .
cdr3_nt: TGCGCCAGCAGCCTGGGAGGGAAGCCTAATGAAAAACTGTTTTTT
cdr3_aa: CASSLGGKPNEKLFF

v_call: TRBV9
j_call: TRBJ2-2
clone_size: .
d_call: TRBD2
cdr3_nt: TGTGCCAGCAGCTATTACCCGGGACTATCTTCGAACACCGGGGAGCTGTTTTTT
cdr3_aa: CASSYYPGLSSNTGELFF